This T cell receptor (beta chain) emerged from a study of cytomegalovirus exposure and HLA in healthy donors. The PCR made use of 60 Vbeta and 13 Jbeta primers. TCRdb's table, derived via immunoSEQ multiplex PCR, lists solely in-frame clones and lacks some. Here the sample spans approximately 100,000 clones, less than 80% being singletons. CDR1 is SGHAT and CDR2 is FQDESV in the germline V gene (reference sequence). The CDR3 contains 15 residues. Deletions cut 1 base from V and 5 bases from J, with 9 bases between. The receptor's source is a woman in her 50s in good health and CMV-seropositive. The sample taken for sequencing was PBMCs. The chain has TRBV11-1 and TRBJ1-6; D gene ambiguous. In nucleotides, the CDR3 is TGTGCCAGCAGCTTAGACGGGAGGGATAATTCACCCCTCCACTTT. The encoded protein is CASSLDGRDNSPLHF.